What follows describes a single T cell receptor (beta chain). TCRdb re-analysed the RACE reads in MiXCR, keeping a single row per CDR3 protein. The profile shows roughly 50,000 distinct CDR3 sequences, 9.9% of them singletons. Trimming stripped 0 bases from V and 7 bases from J, with 9 bases between. Germline V gene data show CDR1 as SGHAT and CDR2 as FQNNGV. This CDR3 region has 14 residues. This specimen belongs to a study of human T cells and chemical hapten exposure. Study in general: Patches with 0.01% DPC went on the upper back, and the tests were read at 6 days.

Documented time point: patch test 3, about 24 weeks after DPC sensitization. Regarding treatment: therapeutic diphenylcyclopropenone sensitization with weekly scalp DPC. The TCR originated in a woman aged 35 to 49 with alopecia areata. Some clones in this sample may be carry-over from other donors' samples. The sample here was whole blood, taken in connection with sensitization to the hapten diphenylcyclopropenone (DPC). The chain carries TRBV11-2 and TRBJ2-2; no firm D call. CDR3 sequence reads: CASSLEPVGGELFF. The CDR3 DNA reads TGTGCCAGCAGCTTAGAGCCCGTAGGCGGGGAGCTGTTTTTT.